This is a list of T cell receptor beta chains from one sample in a study of Graves' ophthalmopathy and Graves' hyperthyroidism. From the multiplex PCR reads, TCRdb called clonotypes with MiXCR, one entry per CDR3 protein. This sample has approximately 1.2 million distinct CDR3 sequences, with about two fifths found just once. Sample: peripheral blood or thyroid tissue (not recorded which). These TCRs come from an adult man with Graves' hyperthyroidism. Each CDR3 is given with its conserved first and last residue. The order of the fields is J gene, D gene, V gene, CDR3 protein. A D gene is named only where the DNA matches it firmly.

j_call: TRBJ1-4; d_call: NA; v_call: TRBV5-1; cdr3_aa: CASRGEAGNEKLFF
j_call: TRBJ2-7; d_call: NA; v_call: TRBV12-3/TRBV12-4; cdr3_aa: CASSSTLALYEQYF
j_call: TRBJ2-6; d_call: NA; v_call: TRBV4-3; cdr3_aa: CASSQDAGSGANVLTF
j_call: TRBJ1-3; d_call: NA; v_call: TRBV10-3; cdr3_aa: CAIRGDSGNTIYF
j_call: TRBJ1-6; d_call: NA; v_call: TRBV5-6; cdr3_aa: CASNLAGAGESSYNSPLHF
j_call: TRBJ2-2; d_call: NA; v_call: TRBV25-1; cdr3_aa: CASSEYGGSTGELFF
j_call: TRBJ1-5; d_call: NA; v_call: TRBV2; cdr3_aa: CASSYSSRGPDSNQPQHF
j_call: TRBJ1-6; d_call: NA; v_call: TRBV5-6; cdr3_aa: CASSFSSFRLSPLHF
j_call: TRBJ1-4; d_call: NA; v_call: TRBV2; cdr3_aa: CASSPRGAMLQKLFF
j_call: TRBJ1-4; d_call: TRBD1; v_call: TRBV10-3; cdr3_aa: CAIRTGDHNEKLFF
j_call: TRBJ1-1; d_call: NA; v_call: TRBV5-6; cdr3_aa: CASSPYHRVSEAFF
j_call: TRBJ1-2; d_call: TRBD1; v_call: TRBV4-3; cdr3_aa: CASSQAPGQGAGGYTF
j_call: TRBJ2-5; d_call: TRBD2; v_call: TRBV25-1; cdr3_aa: CASSPTGLAGAGTQYF
j_call: TRBJ2-7; d_call: TRBD1; v_call: TRBV29-1; cdr3_aa: CSVTDRAYEQYF
j_call: TRBJ2-7; d_call: TRBD1; v_call: TRBV19; cdr3_aa: CASSMGQGAYEQYF
j_call: TRBJ2-2; d_call: NA; v_call: TRBV9; cdr3_aa: CASSSPTWTSMGVGELFF
j_call: TRBJ2-5; d_call: NA; v_call: TRBV10-1; cdr3_aa: CASSGTTSQETQYF
j_call: TRBJ2-7; d_call: NA; v_call: TRBV7-8; cdr3_aa: CASSLGFRAGHDEQYF
j_call: TRBJ2-7; d_call: NA; v_call: TRBV20-1; cdr3_aa: CSAIPETNPYEQYF
j_call: TRBJ1-2; d_call: NA; v_call: TRBV9; cdr3_aa: CASSGRGYGYTF
j_call: TRBJ1-2; d_call: NA; v_call: TRBV5-6; cdr3_aa: CASSKGRNYGYTF
j_call: TRBJ1-1; d_call: TRBD1; v_call: TRBV29-1; cdr3_aa: CSVADRGYGENTEAFF
j_call: TRBJ1-4; d_call: TRBD1; v_call: TRBV7-9; cdr3_aa: CASSLRRDRGSGEKLFF
j_call: TRBJ2-7; d_call: NA; v_call: TRBV2; cdr3_aa: CATLERAAYEQYF
j_call: TRBJ2-5; d_call: TRBD1; v_call: TRBV24-1; cdr3_aa: CATSGGGTGGFQTQYF
j_call: TRBJ2-7; d_call: TRBD2; v_call: TRBV4-3; cdr3_aa: CASSLQRLAGGPGGLEQYF
j_call: TRBJ1-1; d_call: NA; v_call: TRBV2; cdr3_aa: CASSPRAVWGAFF
j_call: TRBJ2-2; d_call: NA; v_call: TRBV7-3; cdr3_aa: CASSFRQGTRLPGELFF
j_call: TRBJ2-5; d_call: TRBD2; v_call: TRBV20-1; cdr3_aa: CSARSLGGQETQYF
j_call: TRBJ2-7; d_call: TRBD2; v_call: TRBV7-6; cdr3_aa: CASVRLAGGPYEQYF
j_call: TRBJ1-2; d_call: NA; v_call: TRBV15; cdr3_aa: CATSRVGDAYGYTF